These T cell receptor beta chains were read from a single sample in a study of T cell responses to AZD1222 COVID-19 vaccine. The method was immunoSEQ multiplex PCR; TCRdb's version includes in-frame clones alone and lacks a portion of them. The profile shows fewer than 200,000 clones, roughly 91% of them singletons. Here the sequenced sample was peripheral blood, taken on day 0 of AZD1222 vaccination. The receptors derive from an adult in good health. CDR3s include the opening cysteine and the closing phenylalanine or tryptophan.

TRBV5-4	TRBJ2-7	CASSLGGGRAYEQYF
TRBV19	TRBJ1-5	CASSHRQGLRPQHF
TRBV5-1	TRBJ2-3	CASSKTISGASTDTQYF
TRBV9	TRBJ1-4	CASSVVGQRDEKLFF
TRBV5-1	TRBJ2-7	CASSASWGGYEQYF
TRBV30	TRBJ2-7	CAWSTRGRSSEQYF
TRBV5-6	TRBJ1-2	CASSPLLGAHGYTF
TRBV10-2	TRBJ1-5	CASAKDRDGRQPQHF
TRBV5-1	TRBJ2-2	CASSDAQGDTGELFF
TRBV28	TRBJ2-6	CASSLLGSGANVLTF
TRBV28	TRBJ1-6	CASSLVGVNSPLHF
TRBV2	TRBJ2-7	CASTPDRGNEQYF
TRBV4-1	TRBJ2-3	CASSTPGGLAGVGTDTQYF
TRBV3-1/TRBV3-2	TRBJ1-2	CASSPAALNYGYTF
TRBV28	TRBJ1-1	CASSLVPENTEAFF
TRBV10-1	TRBJ2-3	CASSLSGGEPDTQYF
TRBV5-5	TRBJ1-5	CASSWDISQPQHF
TRBV7-8	TRBJ2-1	CASSLRRDRTNNEQFF
TRBV14	TRBJ1-4	CASSHGTGHNEKLFF
TRBV20-1	TRBJ1-3	CSASNRGDSGNTIYF
TRBV29-1	TRBJ1-2	CSVVSGVANYGYTF
TRBV5-1	TRBJ1-3	CASSLISGSTDTIYF
TRBV7-2	TRBJ1-3	CASSLGVTGNTIYF
TRBV5-8	TRBJ1-5	CASSQRNQPQHF
TRBV4-2	TRBJ1-1	CASSQAAGTVNTEAFF
TRBV7-9	TRBJ1-2	CASSLRGQGYGYTF
TRBV6-5	TRBJ1-1	CASSFGRGVVTEAFF
TRBV30	TRBJ1-5	CAWTNSGTGLNQPQHF
TRBV6-5	TRBJ1-1	CASRTVQMNTEAFF
TRBV6-5	TRBJ1-1	CASIAGSLGTEAFF
TRBV9	TRBJ1-1	CASSVDLNTEAFF
TRBV18	TRBJ1-2	CASSPFPRGRDGYTF
TRBV11-1	TRBJ2-2	CASSLYVGAGELFF
TRBV25-1	TRBJ1-2	CASTGGQGGGYTF
TRBV18	TRBJ1-1	CASSRDMTNTEAFF
TRBV7-9	TRBJ1-4	CASSSQGRVEKLFF
TRBV19	TRBJ1-1	CASSPRPAANTEAFF
TRBV5-1	TRBJ1-2	CASSRSARDGYTF
TRBV11-2	TRBJ2-1	CASSLGAGGNNEQFF
TRBV6-5	TRBJ1-5	CASKRQDNQPQHF
TRBV5-1	TRBJ1-2	CASSPGPPRGYTF
TRBV2	TRBJ2-7	CASSPGQGALYEQYF
TRBV6-5	TRBJ2-7	CASSYSTQTHEQYF
TRBV5-1	TRBJ2-2	CASSLAGNTGELFF
TRBV18	TRBJ1-5	CASSMDRGYQPQHF
TRBV7-2	TRBJ1-5	CASSLVDSRNQPQHF
TRBV5-1	TRBJ2-3	CASSRGAGSTDTQYF
TRBV7-6	TRBJ1-6	CASRPGTDNSPLHF
TRBV7-9	TRBJ1-1	CASSESLNTEAFF
TRBV3-1/TRBV3-2	TRBJ1-6	CASSQPGQLNSPLHF
TRBV7-8	TRBJ2-1	CASSLWRGTNNEQFF
TRBV6-1	TRBJ2-4	CASSENNLAKNIQYF
TRBV19	TRBJ1-2	CASTDGDRNNYGYTF
TRBV19	TRBJ2-5	CASSMGVGTGGEETQYF
TRBV27	TRBJ2-1	CASSLLRRGTATEQFF
TRBV7-9	TRBJ2-1	CASSLSGGSYNEQFF